This T cell receptor beta chain is from a study of blood T cell repertoires in COVID-19. Only in-frame clones appear in the TCRdb table, and some are missing; sequencing was by immunoSEQ multiplex PCR. The sample shows 45,000 to 55,000 clones, about 84% of them seen only once. Sequenced input: peripheral blood. The sequence derives from an elderly woman with acute or convalescent COVID-19.

The CDR3 bases are TGCAGCGTTGAAAGGGGGACAGCTTCTGGAAACACCATATATTTT. Protein product: CSVERGTASGNTIYF. The chain recombines TRBV29-1 with TRBJ1-3; TRBD1 matches at 7 bases. J lost 1 base, V lost 2 bases, and 5 bases had no gene match. Per the germline V gene, CDR1 is SQVTM and CDR2 is ANQGSEA. CDR3 length: 15 residues.